The next 15 T cell receptor beta chains were all read from a single sample in a study of blood T cell repertoires in COVID-19. Clones were sequenced by immunoSEQ multiplex PCR, and TCRdb holds only the in-frame ones, with some missing. The table shows under 200,000 clones, with about 89% occurring only once. What was sequenced was peripheral blood. The receptor set was obtained from a man in his 70s with acute or convalescent COVID-19.

This chain uses TRBV5-1 with TRBJ1-1, with D tentatively TRBD1 (5 bases). This CDR3 has 14 residues. Trimming removed 0 bases from V and 5 bases from J, with 11 bases in between. Germline CDR1 reads SGHRS; CDR2 reads YFSETQ. This CDR3 is CASSLAGGGTEAFF. DNA for the CDR3: TGCGCCAGCAGCTTGGCCGGGGGAGGGACTGAAGCTTTCTTT. The full variable domain, its missing parts supplied by reference TRBV5-1 and TRBJ1-1, is KAGVTQTPRYLIKTRGQQVTLSCSPISGHRSVSWYQQTPGQGLQFLFEYFSETQRNKGNFPGRFSGRQFSNSRSEMNVSTLELGDSALYLCASSLAGGGTEAFFGQGTRLTVV.

This clone was counted once. The chain has TRBV6-2 or TRBV6-3 and TRBJ2-7, with D perhaps matching TRBD2 (5 bases). This CDR3 spans 17 amino acids. Germline V gene data show CDR1 as MNHEY and CDR2 as SVGEGT. V was shortened by 0 bases and J by 5 bases, with 20 bases between the two germline ends. DNA for the CDR3: TGTGCCAGCAGTTACTCGTCTAGAACAGCGGATAGGAACGAGCAGTACTTC. It is translated as CASSYSSRTADRNEQYF.

V and J are TRBV28 and TRBJ1-2, with no clear D. Per germline, CDR1 MDHEN and CDR2 SYDVKM. This CDR3 is 16 amino acids long. The ends were cut back, 5 bases at V and 0 bases at J, with 16 bases in the middle. The CDR3 reads CASSPRTDSANYGYTF. Here the CDR3 DNA reads TGTGCCAGCAGTCCTCGGACTGATTCAGCTAACTATGGCTACACCTTC.

The V and J genes are TRBV10-1 and TRBJ2-3; perhaps TRBD2 as D (5 bases). V lost 6 bases and J lost 2, with 12 bases in between. The CDR3 has 14 amino acids. CDR1 is WNHNN, CDR2 SYGVQD, per germline (reference sequence). CDR3 coding DNA: TGCGCCAGCAGCGTGGACTTATCCACAGATACGCAGTATTTT. This gives the protein CASSVDLSTDTQYF.

The V and J genes are TRBV27 and TRBJ2-3, with 9 bases fitting TRBD1. V lost 4 bases, J lost 4 bases, and 12 bases stayed unmatched. Germline V lookup: CDR1 MNHEY, CDR2 SMNVEV (reference sequence). The CDR3 totals 17 residues. CDR3 amino acids: CASSSGTGRGGADTQYF. In nucleotides, the CDR3 is TGTGCCAGCAGTTCCGGGACAGGGAGAGGGGGCGCAGATACGCAGTATTTT.

This chain uses TRBV11-2 with TRBJ2-2, with 7 bases that match TRBD1. V was clipped by 5 bases and J by 1 base; unmatched bases: 4. The CDR3 is made up of 15 amino acids. Looked up from germline, CDR1 is SGHAT and CDR2 is FQNNGV. DNA for the CDR3: TGTGCCAGCAGCAACGACAGGGTGAACACCGGGGAGCTGTTTTTT. It translates to CASSNDRVNTGELFF.

This chain links TRBV14 with TRBJ1-2; 8 bases are shared with TRBD1. Germline V gene lookup returns CDR1 SGHDN and CDR2 FVKESK. Trimming took 4 bases from V and 1 from J; bases not matched to a gene: 5. CDR3 length equals 15 residues. The chain's CDR3 is CASSLPGGFNYGYTF. CDR3 nucleotides: TGTGCCAGCAGCCTTCCAGGGGGCTTTAACTATGGCTACACCTTC.

This clone was counted once. This chain uses TRBV7-6 with TRBJ2-1; 7 bases agree with TRBD2. CDR3 length: 17 residues. The germline gives CDR1 SGHVS, CDR2 FNYEAQ. V lost 3 bases and J lost 2; bases outside the gene matches: 10. CDR3 DNA: TGTGCCAGCAGCTTGGGGCCCCTCAGCGGGACCTACAATGAGCAGTTCTTC. This gives the protein CASSLGPLSGTYNEQFF.

The J gene is TRBJ1-4, the V gene TRBV5-1, with a weak D call TRBD1 (6 bases). CDR3 size: 16 residues. The ends were cut back, 4 bases at V and 2 bases at J, with 15 bases in the middle. Germline lookup yields CDR1 SGHRS and CDR2 YFSETQ. The CDR3 DNA is TGCGCCAGCAGCGTACAGGGTATGGGGACTAATGAAAAACTGTTTTTT. It specifies CASSVQGMGTNEKLFF.

The J gene is TRBJ2-7, the V gene TRBV18, with 8 bases matching TRBD2. Per germline, CDR1 KGHSH and CDR2 LQKENI. The CDR3 extends over 14 amino acids. Germline trimming cut 5 bases from V and 4 bases from J; bases unmatched to any gene: 7. The CDR3: CASSGPGLDYEQYF. Written as DNA, the CDR3 is TGTGCCAGCTCAGGACCGGGACTAGATTACGAGCAGTACTTC.

This clone appeared a few times. V and J are TRBV29-1 and TRBJ2-7; 9 positions agree with TRBD1. With V trimmed by 5 bases and J by 4 bases, 12 bases remained unmatched. This CDR3 region has 15 residues. Germline values: CDR1 SQVTM, CDR2 ANQGSEA. As DNA, the CDR3 is TGCAGCGTTTCCGGAGACAGGGGGACATGGTACGAGCAGTACTTC. Encoded protein: CSVSGDRGTWYEQYF.

The chain has TRBV7-8 and TRBJ1-2; perhaps TRBD1 as D (5 bases). Trimming removed 5 bases from V and 5 bases from J, with 21 bases in between. Per the germline V gene, CDR1 is SGHVS and CDR2 is FQNEAQ. The CDR3 contains 16 residues. The CDR3 loop is CASSRTIDPPPYGYTF. The DNA of the CDR3 is TGTGCCAGCAGCCGGACAATAGACCCGCCACCTTATGGCTACACCTTC.

For the CDR3, the DNA is TGTGCCAGCAGCCCGCTCGGACTAGCGGGAGGGCTAAACTACAATGAGCAGTTCTTC. Its translation: CASSPLGLAGGLNYNEQFF. This chain joins TRBV4-2 and TRBJ2-1; 15 positions match TRBD2. After removal of 4 bases from V and 3 bases from J, the junction contained 10 bases not matched to a gene. Germline lookup yields CDR1 LGHNA and CDR2 YNFKEQ. The CDR3 consists of 19 residues.

The chain recombines TRBV2 with TRBJ2-3, with 9 nucleotides matching TRBD2. CDR3 length: 13 amino acids. The ends lost 5 bases at V and 6 bases at J; junction bases unmatched: 3. The germline V gene encodes CDR1 SNHLY and CDR2 FYNNEI. The CDR3 DNA sequence: TGTGCCAGCAGTTATAGCGGGAGTGATACGCAGTATTTT. Its protein product is CASSYSGSDTQYF.

The CDR3 is CASSLGTGGIQPQHF. The CDR3 nucleotides are TGCGCCAGCAGCCTCGGGACAGGGGGCATTCAGCCCCAGCATTTT. This chain connects TRBV5-1 to TRBJ1-5; 12 bases align to TRBD1. Germline CDR1 is SGHRS and CDR2 is YFSETQ. This CDR3 comprises 15 residues. Trimming removed 4 bases from V and 6 bases from J; junction bases left unmatched: 5.